This T cell receptor (beta chain) came from a study of shared clonotypes between healthy human individuals (dated by TCRdb to about 2020). For the study in its entirety: The cohort included a few men and a couple of women between 18 and 49 years of age. To estimate repertoire size and how much clonotype sharing occurs between individuals, the study deeply sequenced the blood TCR repertoires of about five healthy adults. To increase sequencing depth and limit assay-specific biases, TCR repertoire library preparation and sequencing were carried out by different laboratories using diverse techniques. For each donor, CD4 naive and CD4 memory were each given three plates, CD8 naive was given two plates, and CD8 memory was given one plate. Each donor's leukapheresis produced roughly between roughly 0.9 and 8.9 billion PBMCs.

Turning to this clone: Its antigen is still unknown. Base qualities were left out, and no much larger clone turns up one base away. This same CDR3 is encoded by further DNA sequences in the sample.

From a lookup of the germline V gene, CDR1 and CDR2 are SGHRS and YFSETQ. The cysteine opens and the phenylalanine closes a CDR3 of 13 amino acids. The entry retains the CDR3 DNA only, 39 bases that are in frame from base 1. The junction shows trimming of 5 bases on V and 6 bases on J, and the gene matches do not reach 2 bases of it. Donors were healthy HIV-negative adults with no recently reported acute infections or vaccinations. Only Caucasian adults living in Nashville, Tennessee, USA were represented among the donors. Magnetic negative selection was used to enrich CD4+ T cells, after which naive cells were positively selected on CD45RA and the negative fraction became the memory subset. Blood was collected by leukapheresis, and PBMCs were isolated by Ficoll-Histopaque density gradient centrifugation and then cryopreserved in liquid nitrogen vapor phase. Purity and quantity of every magnetically sorted T cell population were checked by analytical flow cytometry. Each sorted fraction had its genomic DNA isolated and then quantified by UV absorbance on a Nanodrop 2000c.

Results the study describes overall, beyond this receptor: Incomplete sequencing was indicated by rarefaction of sorted-subset datasets, despite the large sequencing depth. Sampling was restricted to blood, and TCR repertoires in tissues likely differ from the TCR repertoires found in blood. Because the study included a small number of donors, the genetic and exposure-history diversity represented was limited. Naive subsets generally had larger estimated clonotype richness than memory subsets did. Pairwise subsampling led to the expectation that sequencing depth would affect the degree of clonotype sharing among donors. About 5% of naive CD4, approximately 3.7% of naive CD8, about 2.1% of memory CD4, and around 0.4% of memory CD8 clonotypes were shared across four donors. Clonotypes shared by all four sorted-subset donors showed higher generation probabilities than non-shared clonotypes.

Using the deep immunoSEQ assay, TCR CDR3 regions were amplified from genomic DNA by multiplex PCR. Extracted genomic DNA from each cell subset was distributed evenly across all wells of several immunoSEQ 96-well plates, and each plate was treated as a replicate. For sorted subsets, 150 to 200 ng genomic DNA, equal to some 28,000 T cell genomes, was loaded into each replicate PCR. Purified libraries were measured with a Qubit 3.0 fluorometer, size-checked on a Bioanalyzer 2100, and measured again with the KAPA Library Quantification kit. Every immunoSEQ 96-well plate was sequenced on a dedicated single-read 150-cycle Illumina NextSeq 550 flow cell. The paper's data handling went like this. Because the immunoSEQ output held only junctional sequences and lacked quality scores, the filtering could not match the filtering applied to full-length reads. Sequences were annotated with PyIR, a Python wrapper for IgBLAST v1.9, and V/J genes and CDR3 were assigned using IMGT germline references. Reads with weak V/J assignments (E-value above 1e-6), missing CDR3, stop codons, out-of-frame junctions, or ambiguous translated residues were removed. V3J clonotypes were defined as sequences sharing an identical inferred V gene, J gene, and CDR3 amino acid sequence. Percentage overlap between repertoires was calculated by dividing the number of shared unique clonotypes by the size of the smaller repertoire. Repertoire richness was assessed with RTK rarefaction, the Chao1 estimator, and Recon v2.1 estimates of unobserved clonotypes. Generation probabilities for all TCRbeta clonotypes obtained by the gDNA method from a handful of donors were computed using OLGA. Imported from immuneACCESS, the table was reduced by TCRdb to in-frame sequences with V and J called. These copies leave out some clones; in studies compared against another copy, an unresolved V gene accounts for under half, and the cause of the remainder is not known. That table supplies the V and J calls and clone size; D and trimming were determined from the DNA. For this sample there are roughly 2.5 million clones; around 94% appear just once. Roughly 0.15% of the sample lies in the top ten.

The receptor was derived from a man aged 18 to 30 in good health. Sequencing was done on a sample of naive CD4+ T cells sorted from blood. This sample's cell subset or site label indicates: CD45RA+ positively selected. Rearrangement joined TRBV5-1 to TRBJ2-2, and 9 junction bases match TRBD1. CDR3 loop: CASRTGGPGELFF. The nucleotide sequence reads TGCGCCAGCAGAACAGGGGGCCCCGGGGAGCTGTTTTTT.